This TCR beta chain was sequenced for a study of shared clonotypes between healthy human individuals. Study results and limitations: Among non-shared clonotypes, generation probabilities were lower than among those shared by all four donors.

Source study methods: Without quality scores, immunoSEQ junctional reads could not be filtered like full-length reads. The data were produced by immunoSEQ multiplex PCR, yet TCRdb's version contains in-frame clones alone and is incomplete. The DNA was the basis for D and trimming; V, J and clone size are from that table. The table has a few hundred thousand clones, 74% seen once. Trimming cost V 0 bases and J 15 bases, with 9 bases left between them. Germline-derived CDR1 and CDR2 are SGHAT and FQNNGV. The CDR3 length is 11 residues. A note on this clone: The antigen is undetermined.

The sequenced material came from memory CD4+ T cells sorted from blood. Subset reported: CD45RA-negative fraction. This sequence was found in a man aged 25-45 years in good health. The chain joins TRBV11-2 to TRBJ2-1, with a tentative D call TRBD1 (6 bases). The CDR3 sequence is CASSLEGGPFF. The CDR3, as DNA: TGTGCCAGCAGCTTAGAAGGGGGACCGTTCTTC.